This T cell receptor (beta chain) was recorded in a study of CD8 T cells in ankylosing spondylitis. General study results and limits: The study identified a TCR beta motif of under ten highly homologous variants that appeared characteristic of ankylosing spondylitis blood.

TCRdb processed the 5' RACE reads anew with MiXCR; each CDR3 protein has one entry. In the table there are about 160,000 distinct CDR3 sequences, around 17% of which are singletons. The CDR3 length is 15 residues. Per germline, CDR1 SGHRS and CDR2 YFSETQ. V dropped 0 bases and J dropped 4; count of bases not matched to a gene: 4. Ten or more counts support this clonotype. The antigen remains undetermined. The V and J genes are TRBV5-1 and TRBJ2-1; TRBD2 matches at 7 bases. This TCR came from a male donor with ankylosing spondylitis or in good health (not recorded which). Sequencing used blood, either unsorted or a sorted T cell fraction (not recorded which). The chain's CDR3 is CASSLGAGSYNEQFF. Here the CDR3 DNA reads TGCGCCAGCAGCTTGGGAGCGGGATCTTACAATGAGCAGTTCTTC. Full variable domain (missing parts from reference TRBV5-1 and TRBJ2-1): KAGVTQTPRYLIKTRGQQVTLSCSPISGHRSVSWYQQTPGQGLQFLFEYFSETQRNKGNFPGRFSGRQFSNSRSEMNVSTLELGDSALYLCASSLGAGSYNEQFFGPGTRLTVL.